This T cell receptor beta chain was recorded in a study of OX40 agonist ivuxolimab in advanced cancers. Turning to the study itself: There were three patients with partial responses, one having hepatocellular carcinoma and two cutaneous melanoma. Study observations and caveats: The average count of expanded clones was higher among CD8+ T cells than among CD4+.

This CDR3 spans 13 amino acids. The ends were cut back, 2 bases at V and 8 bases at J, with 12 bases in the middle. Per germline, CDR1 MNHEY and CDR2 SVGAGI. As regards this clone: Its antigen is as yet unknown.

Here immunoSEQ multiplex PCR was the method, and the copy in TCRdb shows in-frame clones only, minus some. Of about 46,000 clones in the sample, 60% to 80% were seen once. The receptor's source is an adult with an advanced solid tumor such as melanoma, head and neck, liver or kidney cancer. V and J are TRBV6-5 and TRBJ1-2; unclear D gene. This specimen consisted of CD4+ or CD8+ T cells sorted from blood, obtained in a trial of the OX40 agonist ivuxolimab. CDR3 in amino acids: CASSYPSGRGYTF. The CDR3 nucleotides read TGTGCCAGCAGTTACCCTTCTGGGCGAGGCTACACCTTC.